This T cell receptor beta chain was recovered during a study of CD8+CD57+ T cells in acquired aplastic anemia. Whole-study context: The average for DNA from sorted CD4+ and CD8+ cells was 3 to 3.5 ug. Study results and limitations: No significant patient-versus-control difference appeared in CD8+ Simpson's diversity. Some 31 CD8+ CDR3 sequences were shared between patients and controls.

Researchers used genomic DNA as the template to profile TCR beta VDJ and CDR3. TCRdb passed the reads through MiXCR, listing each CDR3 protein once. Of 170,000 or so distinct CDR3 sequences in the sample, about 60% were seen once. This clonotype was counted ten times or more. Its antigen is unknown. Sequenced patients had shown CD8+CD57+ cell expansion by flow cytometry. V shed 1 base and J 7 bases; nucleotides not matched to a gene: 6. Germline lookup yields CDR1 LNHDA and CDR2 SQIVND (reference sequence). CDR3 length: 15 amino acids. The source is a human donor with aplastic anemia. The gene calls are TRBV19 and TRBJ1-4; 7 bases are a match to TRBD1. The sample consisted of sorted CD4+, CD8+, or CD8+CD57+ T cells (not recorded which) from PBMCs. The DNA for the CDR3 is TGTGCCAGTAGTATAGGGGGGGGGACAGCTGAAAAACTGTTTTTT. Translation gives CASSIGGGTAEKLFF.